This TCR beta chain was sequenced during a study of blood T cell repertoires in COVID-19. For the study at large: Spain, Italy and the United States supplied samples that represented acute and convalescent COVID-19.

CDR1 and CDR2 (germline): MDHEN, SYDVKM. The trim removed 5 bases at V and 11 bases at J, leaving 6 bases unmatched. CDR3 length: 12 residues. Profiling relied on immunoSEQ multiplex PCR, and the TCRdb table lists in-frame clones only, not all of them. This sample has around 70,000 clones; around 75% occur once, and the top ten carry around a fifth. This receptor was obtained from a man between 65 and 85 years old with acute or convalescent COVID-19. Sequencing was done on a sample of peripheral blood. V is TRBV28 and J is TRBJ2-7; 10 positions agree with TRBD1. CDR3 region: CASSKTGGREYF. The CDR3 DNA follows: TGTGCCAGCAGTAAGACAGGGGGCCGGGAGTACTTC.